Described below is a single T cell receptor (beta chain) sequence and its context. No antigen is known for it. The sample is drawn from a study of cytomegalovirus exposure and HLA in healthy donors. Findings and caveats of the study: In an earlier analysis, most TCR beta V segments were productive about 87% or about 30% of the time. Later analysis identified several of the most significant clusters that appeared linked to common viral pathogens.

With 60 Vbeta and 13 Jbeta primers, the PCR was carried out. Original processing methods: Later analysis identified approximately 80 million unique TCR beta chains, 10 million to 12 million shared. The data were produced by immunoSEQ multiplex PCR, yet TCRdb's version contains in-frame clones alone and is incomplete. The DNA was the basis for D and trimming; V, J and clone size are from that table. This table lists 100,000 to 150,000 clones. Trimming took 5 bases from V and 4 from J; bases not matched to a gene: 5. In germline, CDR1 is SGHTA, CDR2 FQGNSA. CDR3 length: 14 residues. Source material: PBMCs. The sequence was collected from a man in his late teens or twenties in good health and CMV-seronegative. This rearrangement joins TRBV7-2 to TRBJ1-2; 9 bases align to TRBD1. The CDR3 here is CASSPPGQGYGYTF. CDR3 nucleotide sequence: TGTGCCAGCAGCCCCCCGGGACAGGGCTATGGCTACACCTTC. The whole variable domain, remainder taken from reference TRBV7-2 and TRBJ1-2, is GAGVSQSPSNKVTEKGKDVELRCDPISGHTALYWYRQSLGQGLEFLIYFQGNSAPDKSGLPSDRFSAERTGGSVSTLTIQRTQQEDSAVYLCASSPPGQGYGYTFGSGTRLTVV.